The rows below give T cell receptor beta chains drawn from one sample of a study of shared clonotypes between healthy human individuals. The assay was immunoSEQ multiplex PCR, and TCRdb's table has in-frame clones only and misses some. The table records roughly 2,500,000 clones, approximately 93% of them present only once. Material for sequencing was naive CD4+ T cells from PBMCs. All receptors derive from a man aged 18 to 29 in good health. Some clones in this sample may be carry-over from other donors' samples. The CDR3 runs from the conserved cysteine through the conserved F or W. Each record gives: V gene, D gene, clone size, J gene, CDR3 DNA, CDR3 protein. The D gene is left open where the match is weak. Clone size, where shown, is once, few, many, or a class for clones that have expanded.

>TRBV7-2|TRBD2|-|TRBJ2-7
TGTGCCAGCAGCAGCGGGACTAGCGGGAGTGAGCAGTACTTC
CASSSGTSGSEQYF
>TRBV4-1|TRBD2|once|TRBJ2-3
TGCGCCAGCAGCCAAGAGGCTAGCGGGAGACCAGATACGCAGTATTTT
CASSQEASGRPDTQYF
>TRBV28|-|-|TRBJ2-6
TGTGCCAGCAGCCGTGGTGGGTCATCTGGGGCCAACGTCCTGACTTTC
CASSRGGSSGANVLTF
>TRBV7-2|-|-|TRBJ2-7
TGTGCCAGCAGCTTGGCCGGGACTTCTCCCTACGAGCAGTACTTC
CASSLAGTSPYEQYF
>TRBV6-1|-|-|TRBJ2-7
TGTGCCAGCAGTGAGGTCGGGGCGCGCAGCGAGCAGTACTTC
CASSEVGARSEQYF
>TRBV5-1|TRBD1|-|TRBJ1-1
TGCGCCAGCAGCGAGGGACAGGGGGCCTTCACTGAAGCTTTCTTT
CASSEGQGAFTEAFF
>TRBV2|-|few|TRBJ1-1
TGTGCCAGCAGCCTAGAGACAGGCTCAGCTGAAGCTTTCTTT
CASSLETGSAEAFF
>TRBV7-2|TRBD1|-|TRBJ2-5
TGTGCCAGCAGCTTGATAGGGACAGTAGAAGAGACCCAGTACTTC
CASSLIGTVEETQYF
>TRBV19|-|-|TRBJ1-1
TGTGCCAGTAGTAACAGCTGGAACACTGAAGCTTTCTTT
CASSNSWNTEAFF
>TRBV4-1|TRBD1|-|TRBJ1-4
TGCGCCAGCAGCCAAGAAAGGGACAGGGTACTGTTTTTT
CASSQERDRVLFF
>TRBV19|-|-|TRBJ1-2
TGTGCCAGTAGTATCGTACAGGGCTATGGCTACACCTTC
CASSIVQGYGYTF
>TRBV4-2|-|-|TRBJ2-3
TGTGCCAGCAGCCTTCGACCAGGGCTAGAGCACACAGATACGCAGTATTTT
CASSLRPGLEHTDTQYF
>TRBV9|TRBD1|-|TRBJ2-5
TGTGCCAGCAGCGAGGACAGGGGCAGTCGGGAGACCCAGTACTTC
CASSEDRGSRETQYF
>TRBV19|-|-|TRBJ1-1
TGTGCCAGTAGTATAGTATTGGGGGCGATATTCTTT
CASSIVLGAIFF
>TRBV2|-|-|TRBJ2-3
TGTGCCAGCAGTGCGGACACCTTGGTGGATACGCAGTATTTT
CASSADTLVDTQYF
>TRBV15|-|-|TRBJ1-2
TGTGCCACCAGCAGGACAGGCTATGGCTACACCTTC
CATSRTGYGYTF
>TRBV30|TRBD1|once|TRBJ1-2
TGTGCCTGGAGTAAAATCGAACTAAGGGGACAGGGGGCCGCAAAAGTCTATGGCTACACCTTC
CAWSKIELRGQGAAKVYGYTF
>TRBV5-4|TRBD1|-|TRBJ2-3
TGTGCCAGCAACCCCGCCGGGACAGGGAGCACAGATACGCAGTATTTT
CASNPAGTGSTDTQYF
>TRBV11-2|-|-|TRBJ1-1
TGTGCCAGCAGCTTTCTTCCTCAAAGGGGAGCTTTCTTT
CASSFLPQRGAFF
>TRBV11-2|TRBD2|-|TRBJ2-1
TGTGCCAGCAGCCCAGGTCGCGGGAGGAGTTCCTACAATGAGCAGTTCTTC
CASSPGRGRSSYNEQFF
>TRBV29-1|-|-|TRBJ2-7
TGCAGCGTGGGCTTCTCCTACGAGCAGTACTTC
CSVGFSYEQYF
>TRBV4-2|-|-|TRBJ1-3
TGTGCCAGCAGCCAAGACAGGGTTGGAAACACCATATATTTT
CASSQDRVGNTIYF
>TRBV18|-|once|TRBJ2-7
TGTGCCAGCTCACCAACCCCCGGGAGCGAGCAGTACTTC
CASSPTPGSEQYF
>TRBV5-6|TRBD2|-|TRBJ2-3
TGTGCCAGCAGCTTGGTAGCGGGAGGGCCGGGTACGCAGTATTTT
CASSLVAGGPGTQYF
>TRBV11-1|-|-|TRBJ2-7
TGTGCCAGCAGCTTACCGAACACCTACGAGCAGTACTTC
CASSLPNTYEQYF
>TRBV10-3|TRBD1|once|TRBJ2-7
TGTGCCATCAGCACCACAGGGGCCCACGAGCAGTACTTC
CAISTTGAHEQYF
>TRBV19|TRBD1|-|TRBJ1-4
TGTGCCAGTACAACCGCGACAGGGGTTCGGGGTGAAAAACTGTTTTTT
CASTTATGVRGEKLFF
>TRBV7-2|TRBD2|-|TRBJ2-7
TGTGCCAGCAGCTTACGGGACTATCCCTGGCGGGGATCCTACGAGCAGTACTTC
CASSLRDYPWRGSYEQYF
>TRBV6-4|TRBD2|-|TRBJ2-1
TGTGCCAGCAGTCGCCGGGCCCCACTAGCGGGAAGCCACAATGAGCAGTTCTTC
CASSRRAPLAGSHNEQFF
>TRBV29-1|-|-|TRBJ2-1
TGCAGCGCCAACTTACAGGAGAGGGAGTTCTTC
CSANLQEREFF
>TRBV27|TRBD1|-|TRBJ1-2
TGTGCCAGCAGTAGGGCAGGGGGCGCCTATGGCTACACCTTC
CASSRAGGAYGYTF
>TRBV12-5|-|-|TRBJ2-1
TGTGCTAGTGGCCGTGGGTTAGCCTACAATGAGCAGTTCTTC
CASGRGLAYNEQFF
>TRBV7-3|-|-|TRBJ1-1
TGTGCCAACAGCGCCGCGAACACTGAAGCTTTCTTT
CANSAANTEAFF
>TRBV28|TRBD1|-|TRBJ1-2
TGTGCCAGCAGATTGTGGGGGACAGGGGAAGATGGCTACACCTTC
CASRLWGTGEDGYTF
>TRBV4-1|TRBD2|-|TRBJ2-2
TGCGCCAGCAGAGGGACTAGCGGAGTCTACGCGAACACCGGGGAGCTGTTTTTT
CASRGTSGVYANTGELFF
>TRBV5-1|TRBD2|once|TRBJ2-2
TGCGCCAGCAGCTTGGGACTAGCGGGGTCGAACACCGGGGAGCTGTTTTTT
CASSLGLAGSNTGELFF
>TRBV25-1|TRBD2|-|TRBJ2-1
TGTGCCAGCAGTGAAGCGGGAGCCGCCTACAATGAGCAGTTCTTC
CASSEAGAAYNEQFF
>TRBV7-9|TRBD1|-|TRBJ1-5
TGTGCCAGCAGCTCATACAGGGGACGTGGCAATCAGCCCCAGCATTTT
CASSSYRGRGNQPQHF
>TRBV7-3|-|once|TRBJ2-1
TGTGCCAGCAGCTTAAGCGGAAGCTCCTACAATGAGCAGTTCTTC
CASSLSGSSYNEQFF
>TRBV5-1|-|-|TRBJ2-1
TGCGCCAGCAGCACCCGGGGGCCTAAGAATGAGCAGTTCTTC
CASSTRGPKNEQFF
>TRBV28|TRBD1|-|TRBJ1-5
TGTGCCAGCAGTCCTCCCTTACAGGGGGCGGATCAGCCCCAGCATTTT
CASSPPLQGADQPQHF
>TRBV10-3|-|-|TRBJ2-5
TGTGCCCGCGCTGGCTCTCGGGGAGAGACCCAGTACTTC
CARAGSRGETQYF
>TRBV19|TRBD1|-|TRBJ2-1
TGTGCCACCACGGACAGGGCTTCCTACAATGAGCAGTTCTTC
CATTDRASYNEQFF
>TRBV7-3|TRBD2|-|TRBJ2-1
TGTGCCAGCAGCTTAAAAGGCGGGAGCTCCTACAATGAGCAGTTCTTC
CASSLKGGSSYNEQFF
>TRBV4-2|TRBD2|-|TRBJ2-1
TGTGCCAGCAGCCAAGAGAAGCTAGCGGTTGGGTCCTACAATGAGCAGTTCTTC
CASSQEKLAVGSYNEQFF
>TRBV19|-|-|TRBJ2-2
TGTGCCAGTAGCGGGAGAGCGAACACCGGGGAGCTGTTTTTT
CASSGRANTGELFF
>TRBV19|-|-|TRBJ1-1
TGTGCCAGTAGTGTGGGAATTGAGCGAAACACTGAAGCTTTCTTT
CASSVGIERNTEAFF
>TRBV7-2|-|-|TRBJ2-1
TGTGCCAGCAGCTTAGCCGGGACCGCGGGCTACAATGAGCAGTTCTTC
CASSLAGTAGYNEQFF
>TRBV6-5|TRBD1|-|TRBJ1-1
TGTGCCAGCATAGGGACAGGGCGGGAGAACGCTGAAGCTTTCTTT
CASIGTGRENAEAFF
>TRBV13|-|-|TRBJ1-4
TGTGCCAGCAGCTTACACCCCTCAGGTGTTAATGAAAAACTGTTTTTT
CASSLHPSGVNEKLFF
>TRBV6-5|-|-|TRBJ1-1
TGTGCCAGCAGAAAGAACAGGCCGAACACTGAAGCTTTCTTT
CASRKNRPNTEAFF
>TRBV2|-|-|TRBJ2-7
TGTGCCAGCACCGAAGGGTACGAGCAGTACTTC
CASTEGYEQYF
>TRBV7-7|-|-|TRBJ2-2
TGTGCCAGCAGGACAGAGGAAGGGGAGCTGTTTTTT
CASRTEEGELFF